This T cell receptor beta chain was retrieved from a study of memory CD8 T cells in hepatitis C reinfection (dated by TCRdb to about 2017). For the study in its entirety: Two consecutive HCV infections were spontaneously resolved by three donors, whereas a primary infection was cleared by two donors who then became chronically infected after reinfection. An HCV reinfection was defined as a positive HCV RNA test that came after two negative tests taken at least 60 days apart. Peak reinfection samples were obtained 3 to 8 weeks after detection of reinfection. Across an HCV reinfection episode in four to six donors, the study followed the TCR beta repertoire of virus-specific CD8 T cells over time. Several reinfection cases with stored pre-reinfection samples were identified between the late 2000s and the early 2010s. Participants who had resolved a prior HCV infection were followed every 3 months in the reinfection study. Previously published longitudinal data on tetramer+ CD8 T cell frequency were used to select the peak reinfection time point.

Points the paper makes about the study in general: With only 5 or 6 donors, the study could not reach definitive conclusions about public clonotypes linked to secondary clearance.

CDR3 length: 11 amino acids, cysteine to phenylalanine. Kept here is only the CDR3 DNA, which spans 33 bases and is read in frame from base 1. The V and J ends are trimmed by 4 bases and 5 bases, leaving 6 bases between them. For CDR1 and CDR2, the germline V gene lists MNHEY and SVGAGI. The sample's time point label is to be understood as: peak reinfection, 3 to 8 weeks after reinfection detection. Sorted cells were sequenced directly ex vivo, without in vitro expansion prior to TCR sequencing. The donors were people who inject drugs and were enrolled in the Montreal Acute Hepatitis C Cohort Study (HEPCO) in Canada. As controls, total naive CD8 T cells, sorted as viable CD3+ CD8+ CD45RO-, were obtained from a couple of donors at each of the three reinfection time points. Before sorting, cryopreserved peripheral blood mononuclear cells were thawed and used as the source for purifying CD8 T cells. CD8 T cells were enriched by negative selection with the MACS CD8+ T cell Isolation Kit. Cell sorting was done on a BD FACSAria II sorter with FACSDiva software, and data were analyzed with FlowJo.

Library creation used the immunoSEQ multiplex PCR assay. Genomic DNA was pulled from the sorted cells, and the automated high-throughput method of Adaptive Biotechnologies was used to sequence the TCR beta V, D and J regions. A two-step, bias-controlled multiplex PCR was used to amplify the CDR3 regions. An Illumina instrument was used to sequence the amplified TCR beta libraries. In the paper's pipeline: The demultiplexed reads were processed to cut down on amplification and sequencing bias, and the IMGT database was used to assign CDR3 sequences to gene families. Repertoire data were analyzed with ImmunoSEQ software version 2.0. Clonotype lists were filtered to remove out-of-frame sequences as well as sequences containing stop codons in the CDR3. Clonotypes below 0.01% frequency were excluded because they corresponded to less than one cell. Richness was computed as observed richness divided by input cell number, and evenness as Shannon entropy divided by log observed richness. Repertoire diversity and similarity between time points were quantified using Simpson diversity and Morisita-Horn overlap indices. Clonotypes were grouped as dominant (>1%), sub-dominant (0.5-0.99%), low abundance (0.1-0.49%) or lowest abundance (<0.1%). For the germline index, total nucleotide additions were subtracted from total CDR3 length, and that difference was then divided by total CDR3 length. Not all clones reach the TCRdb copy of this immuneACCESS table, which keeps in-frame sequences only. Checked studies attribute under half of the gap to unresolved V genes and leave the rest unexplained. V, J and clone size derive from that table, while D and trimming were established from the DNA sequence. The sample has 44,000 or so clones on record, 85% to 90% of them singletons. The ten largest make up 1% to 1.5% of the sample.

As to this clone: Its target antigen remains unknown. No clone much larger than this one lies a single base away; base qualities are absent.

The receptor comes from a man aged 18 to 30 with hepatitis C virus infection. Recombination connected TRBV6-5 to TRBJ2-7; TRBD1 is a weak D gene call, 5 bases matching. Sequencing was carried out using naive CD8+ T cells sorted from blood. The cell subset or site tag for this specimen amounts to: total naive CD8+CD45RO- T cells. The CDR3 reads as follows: CASSSGHEQYF. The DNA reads TGTGCCAGCAGTTCAGGGCACGAGCAGTACTTC.